The 10 T cell receptor beta chains presented below share a single source sample, sequenced in a study of shared clonotypes between healthy human individuals. TCRdb's copy holds only in-frame clones and misses some; the assay was immunoSEQ multiplex PCR. The sample lists 1.4 million or so clones, approximately 98.5% occurring once. The sequenced material came from naive CD4+ T cells sorted from blood. Subset of the sample: CD45RA+ positively selected. These receptors were taken from a man aged 30 to 39 in good health.

This sequence joins TRBV19 and TRBJ1-5, with 8 bases identical to TRBD1. The germline V gene encodes CDR1 LNHDA and CDR2 SQIVND (reference sequence). The junction had 15 bases not matched to a gene; V was cut back by 7 bases and J by 7 bases. This CDR3 has 16 residues. Written as DNA, the CDR3 is TGTGCCAGTACCGCCCGGAGCAGGGGGCAGCGCCAGCCCCAGCATTTT. Amino acid sequence: CASTARSRGQRQPQHF.

V is TRBV5-1 and J is TRBJ2-7, with 8 nucleotides matching TRBD2. CDR3 length equals 18 residues. V shed 4 bases and J 3 bases; nucleotides not matched to a gene: 18. Germline V gene data show CDR1 as SGHRS and CDR2 as YFSETQ. CDR3 sequence: CASSGPKEKRELFYEQYF. CDR3 DNA: TGCGCCAGCAGCGGTCCGAAAGAAAAGCGGGAGTTGTTCTACGAGCAGTACTTC. Filled out from reference TRBV5-1 and TRBJ2-7, the complete variable domain reads KAGVTQTPRYLIKTRGQQVTLSCSPISGHRSVSWYQQTPGQGLQFLFEYFSETQRNKGNFPGRFSGRQFSNSRSEMNVSTLELGDSALYLCASSGPKEKRELFYEQYFGPGTRLTVT.

V and J are TRBV5-8 and TRBJ1-2, with TRBD1 as a possible D gene (6 bases). Deletions cut 1 base from V and 12 bases from J, with 16 bases between. The CDR3 runs 13 residues. The germline V gene encodes CDR1 SGHTS and CDR2 YDEGEE. CDR3 in DNA: TGTGCCAGCAGCTTGAGGGACACAGTCTTTCACACCTTC. This translates into CASSLRDTVFHTF.

In nucleotides, the CDR3 is TGCAGCGTTGCGGGGGACAGGTTGGGATCCGGAAACACCATATATTTT. Its translation: CSVAGDRLGSGNTIYF. The J gene is TRBJ1-3, the V gene TRBV29-1; 8 nucleotides line up with TRBD1. Germline lookup yields CDR1 SQVTM and CDR2 ANQGSEA. Trimming removed 4 bases from V and 4 bases from J; junction bases left unmatched: 12. The CDR3 runs 16 residues.

This chain uses TRBV4-2 with TRBJ2-7; TRBD1 is a possible D gene (6 bases). The germline gives CDR1 LGHNA, CDR2 YNFKEQ. CDR3 length: 14 residues. V dropped 1 base and J dropped 4 bases, with 11 bases sitting between them. The CDR3 spells CASSQGGQNYEQYF. CDR3 nucleotides: TGTGCCAGCAGCCAAGGTGGACAGAATTACGAGCAGTACTTC.

The chain employs TRBV7-2 and TRBJ2-6; 7 nucleotides line up with TRBD1. The germline V gene encodes CDR1 SGHTA and CDR2 FQGNSA. Trimming at V came to 3 bases and at J to 0 bases, leaving 8 bases not matched to a gene. This CDR3 has 18 residues. CDR3 amino acids: CASSFIGTVSSGANVLTF. The DNA of the CDR3 is TGTGCCAGCAGCTTTATCGGGACAGTGTCCTCTGGGGCCAACGTCCTGACTTTC.

Note on this clone: Other nucleotide sequences in the sample specify the same CDR3. This rearrangement joins TRBV5-1 to TRBJ2-3, with D unresolved. V shed 0 bases and J shed 0 bases, with 8 bases lying between them. The CDR3 covers 15 residues. Germline V gene sequence: CDR1 SGHRS, CDR2 YFSETQ. CDR3 sequence: CASSLVSGSTDTQYF. CDR3 bases: TGCGCCAGCAGCTTGGTTTCGGGTAGCACAGATACGCAGTATTTT.

The chain combines TRBV4-1 with TRBJ2-7; possible D gene TRBD1, 6 bases. The germline V and J ends were trimmed by 0 bases and 3 bases, with 12 bases remaining between them. The CDR3 is 15 residues long. Germline loops: CDR1 MGHRA, CDR2 YSYEKL. As DNA, the CDR3 is TGCGCCAGCAGCCAAGATCGCACAGGGATCTACGAGCAGTACTTC. Translated: CASSQDRTGIYEQYF.

The rearrangement joins TRBV20-1 to TRBJ2-1; 8 nucleotides align to TRBD2. Germline loops: CDR1 DFQATT, CDR2 SNEGSKA (reference sequence). Losses at the gene ends were 5 bases for V and 12 bases for J; bases not matched to a gene: 3. The CDR3 totals 10 residues. The CDR3 bases are TGCAGTGCTGCCGGACTAGCGCAGTTCTTC. Its protein is CSAAGLAQFF.

The gene calls are TRBV18 and TRBJ2-5; a weak D match, TRBD2 (6 bases). This CDR3 region has 14 residues. CDR1 is KGHSH and CDR2 is LQKENI in the germline V gene. V lost 3 bases and J 5 bases, leaving 13 bases between the germline ends. CDR3 sequence reads: CASSPRRDGETQYF. The CDR3 nucleotides read TGTGCCAGCTCACCGAGGCGGGATGGGGAGACCCAGTACTTC.